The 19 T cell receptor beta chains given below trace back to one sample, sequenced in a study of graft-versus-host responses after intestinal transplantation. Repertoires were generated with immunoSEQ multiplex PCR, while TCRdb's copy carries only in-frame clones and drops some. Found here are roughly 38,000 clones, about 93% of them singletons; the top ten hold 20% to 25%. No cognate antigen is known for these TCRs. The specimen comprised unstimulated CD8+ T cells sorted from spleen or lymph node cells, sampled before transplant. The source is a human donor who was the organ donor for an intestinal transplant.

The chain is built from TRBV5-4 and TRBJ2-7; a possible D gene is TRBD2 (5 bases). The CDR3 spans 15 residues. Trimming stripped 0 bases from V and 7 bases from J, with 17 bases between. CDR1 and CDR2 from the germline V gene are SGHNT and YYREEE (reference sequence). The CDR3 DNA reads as TGTGCCAGCAGCTTGGGACCCATTGGGTGGAGGGAGCAGTACTTC. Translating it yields CASSLGPIGWREQYF.

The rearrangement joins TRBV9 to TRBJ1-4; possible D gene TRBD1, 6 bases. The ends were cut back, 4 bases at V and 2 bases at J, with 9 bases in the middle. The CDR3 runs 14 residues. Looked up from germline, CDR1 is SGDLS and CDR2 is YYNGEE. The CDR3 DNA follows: TGTGCCAGCAGCTCAGGGGAGACTAATGAAAAACTGTTTTTT. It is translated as CASSSGETNEKLFF. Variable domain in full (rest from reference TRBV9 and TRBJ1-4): DSGVTQTPKHLITATGQRVTLRCSPRSGDLSVYWYQQSLDQGLQFLIQYYNGEERAKGNILERFSAQQFPDLHSELNLSSLELGDSALYFCASSSGETNEKLFFGSGTQLSVL.

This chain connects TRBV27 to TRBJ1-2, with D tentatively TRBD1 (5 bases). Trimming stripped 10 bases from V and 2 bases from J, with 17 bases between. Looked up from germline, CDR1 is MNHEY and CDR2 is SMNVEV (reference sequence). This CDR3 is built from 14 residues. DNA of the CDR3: TGTGCCACCTACGAAGGGGAGGGGAACTATGGCTACACCTTC. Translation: CATYEGEGNYGYTF.

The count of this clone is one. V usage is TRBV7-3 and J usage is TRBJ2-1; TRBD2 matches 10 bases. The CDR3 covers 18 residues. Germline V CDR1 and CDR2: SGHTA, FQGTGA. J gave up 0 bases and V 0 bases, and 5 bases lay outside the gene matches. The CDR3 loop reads CASSLTSGRPSSYNEQFF. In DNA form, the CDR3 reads TGTGCCAGCAGCTTAACTAGCGGGAGGCCCAGCTCCTACAATGAGCAGTTCTTC.

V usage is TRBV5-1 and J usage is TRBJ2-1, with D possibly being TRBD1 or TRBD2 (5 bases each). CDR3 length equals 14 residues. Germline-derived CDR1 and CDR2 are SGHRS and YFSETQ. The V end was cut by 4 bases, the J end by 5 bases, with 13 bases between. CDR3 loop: CASSPGTLNNEQFF. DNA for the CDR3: TGCGCCAGCAGCCCGGGGACCTTGAACAATGAGCAGTTCTTC.

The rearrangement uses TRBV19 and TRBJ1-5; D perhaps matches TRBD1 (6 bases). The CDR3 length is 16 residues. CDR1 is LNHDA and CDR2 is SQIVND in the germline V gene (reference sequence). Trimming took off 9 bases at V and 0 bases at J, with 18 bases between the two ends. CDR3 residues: CARSTYQGHSNQPQHF. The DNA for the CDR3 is TGTGCCAGATCCACCTACCAGGGACATAGCAATCAGCCCCAGCATTTT.

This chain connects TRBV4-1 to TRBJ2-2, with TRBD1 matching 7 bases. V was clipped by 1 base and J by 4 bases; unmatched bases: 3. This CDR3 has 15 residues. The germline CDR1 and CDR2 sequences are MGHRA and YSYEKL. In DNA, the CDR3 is TGCGCCAGCAGCCAAGGGGCAGGGGGCACCGGGGAGCTGTTTTTT. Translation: CASSQGAGGTGELFF.

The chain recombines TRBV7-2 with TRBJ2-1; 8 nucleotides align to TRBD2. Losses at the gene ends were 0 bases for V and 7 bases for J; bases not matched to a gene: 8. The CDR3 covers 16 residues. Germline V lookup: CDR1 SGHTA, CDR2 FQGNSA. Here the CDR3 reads CASSLARAGGPNEQFF. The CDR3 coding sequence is TGTGCCAGCAGCTTAGCGAGGGCGGGAGGCCCTAATGAGCAGTTCTTC.

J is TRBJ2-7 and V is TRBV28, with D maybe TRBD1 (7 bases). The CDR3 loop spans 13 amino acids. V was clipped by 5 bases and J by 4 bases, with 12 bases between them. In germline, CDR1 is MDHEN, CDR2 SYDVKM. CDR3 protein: CASSPEGAYEQYF. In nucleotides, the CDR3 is TGTGCCAGCAGTCCGGAGGGGGCTTACGAGCAGTACTTC.

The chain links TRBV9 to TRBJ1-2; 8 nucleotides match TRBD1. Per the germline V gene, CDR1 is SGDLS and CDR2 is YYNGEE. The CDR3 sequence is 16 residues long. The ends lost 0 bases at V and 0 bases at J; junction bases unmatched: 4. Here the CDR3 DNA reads TGTGCCAGCAGCGTAGGGACAGGGAAGCCTAACTATGGCTACACCTTC. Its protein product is CASSVGTGKPNYGYTF. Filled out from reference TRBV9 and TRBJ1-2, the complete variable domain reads DSGVTQTPKHLITATGQRVTLRCSPRSGDLSVYWYQQSLDQGLQFLIQYYNGEERAKGNILERFSAQQFPDLHSELNLSSLELGDSALYFCASSVGTGKPNYGYTFGSGTRLTVV.

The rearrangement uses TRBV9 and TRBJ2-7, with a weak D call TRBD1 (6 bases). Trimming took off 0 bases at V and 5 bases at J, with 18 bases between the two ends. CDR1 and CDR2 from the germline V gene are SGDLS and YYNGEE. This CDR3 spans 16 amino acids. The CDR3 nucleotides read TGTGCCAGCAGCGTAGACTCAGGGTTCAGGGGCGACGAGCAGTACTTC. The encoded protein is CASSVDSGFRGDEQYF. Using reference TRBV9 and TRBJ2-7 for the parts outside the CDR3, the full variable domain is DSGVTQTPKHLITATGQRVTLRCSPRSGDLSVYWYQQSLDQGLQFLIQYYNGEERAKGNILERFSAQQFPDLHSELNLSSLELGDSALYFCASSVDSGFRGDEQYFGPGTRLTVT.

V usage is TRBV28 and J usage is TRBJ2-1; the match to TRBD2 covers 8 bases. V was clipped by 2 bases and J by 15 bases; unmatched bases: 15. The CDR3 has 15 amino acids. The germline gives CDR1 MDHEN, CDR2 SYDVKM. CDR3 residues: CASSLAGTSSSLPFF. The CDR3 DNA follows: TGTGCCAGCAGTTTAGCCGGGACTAGTAGTTCTCTGCCGTTCTTC.

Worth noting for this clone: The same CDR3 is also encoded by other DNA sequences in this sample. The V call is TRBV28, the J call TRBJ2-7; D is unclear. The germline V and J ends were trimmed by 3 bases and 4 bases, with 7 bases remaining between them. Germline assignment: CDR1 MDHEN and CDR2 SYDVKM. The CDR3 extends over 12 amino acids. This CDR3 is CASSLGAYEQYF. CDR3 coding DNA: TGTGCCAGCAGTTTGGGCGCTTACGAGCAGTACTTC.

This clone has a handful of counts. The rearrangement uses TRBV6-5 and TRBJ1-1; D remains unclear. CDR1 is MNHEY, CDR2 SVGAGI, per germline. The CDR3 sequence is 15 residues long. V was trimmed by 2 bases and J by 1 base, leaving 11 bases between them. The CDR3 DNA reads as TGTGCCAGCAGTTACGCGGACCTTCCGAACACTGAAGCTTTCTTT. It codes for CASSYADLPNTEAFF.

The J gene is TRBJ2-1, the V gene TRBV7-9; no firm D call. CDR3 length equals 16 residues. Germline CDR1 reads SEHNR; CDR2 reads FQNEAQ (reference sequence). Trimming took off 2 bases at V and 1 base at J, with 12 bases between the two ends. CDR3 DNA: TGTGCCAGCAGCTTATGGGGAACAAGGTCCTACAATGAGCAGTTCTTC. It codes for CASSLWGTRSYNEQFF.

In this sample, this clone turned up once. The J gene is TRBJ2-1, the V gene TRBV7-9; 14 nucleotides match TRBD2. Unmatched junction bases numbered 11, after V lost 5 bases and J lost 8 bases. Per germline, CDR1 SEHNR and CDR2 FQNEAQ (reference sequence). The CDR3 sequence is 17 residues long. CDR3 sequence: CASSPIRTSGRFHEQFF. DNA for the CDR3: TGTGCCAGCAGCCCTATAAGGACTAGCGGGAGGTTCCATGAGCAGTTCTTC. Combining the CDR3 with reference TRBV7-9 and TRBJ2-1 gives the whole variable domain DTGVSQNPRHKITKRGQNVTFRCDPISEHNRLYWYRQTLGQGPEFLTYFQNEAQLEKSRLLSDRFSAERPKGSFSTLEIQRTEQGDSAMYLCASSPIRTSGRFHEQFFGPGTRLTVL.

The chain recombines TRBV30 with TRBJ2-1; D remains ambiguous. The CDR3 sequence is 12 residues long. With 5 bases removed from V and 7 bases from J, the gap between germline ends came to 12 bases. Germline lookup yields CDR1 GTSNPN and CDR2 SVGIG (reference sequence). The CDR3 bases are TGTGCCTGGGGCCCCTTGGGGAATGAGCAGTTCTTC. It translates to CAWGPLGNEQFF.

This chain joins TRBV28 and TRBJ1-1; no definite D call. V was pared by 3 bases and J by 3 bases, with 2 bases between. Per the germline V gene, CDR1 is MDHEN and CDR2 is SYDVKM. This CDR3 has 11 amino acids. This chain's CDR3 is CASSFYTEAFF. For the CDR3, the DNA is TGTGCCAGCAGTTTCTACACTGAAGCTTTCTTT.

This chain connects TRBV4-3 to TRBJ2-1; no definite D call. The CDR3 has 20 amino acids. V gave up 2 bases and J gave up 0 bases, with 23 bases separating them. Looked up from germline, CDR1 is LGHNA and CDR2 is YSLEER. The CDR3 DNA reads TGCGCCAGCAGCCAAAATCCCCCCAGACTGAACAAGAGCTCCTACAATGAGCAGTTCTTC. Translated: CASSQNPPRLNKSSYNEQFF.